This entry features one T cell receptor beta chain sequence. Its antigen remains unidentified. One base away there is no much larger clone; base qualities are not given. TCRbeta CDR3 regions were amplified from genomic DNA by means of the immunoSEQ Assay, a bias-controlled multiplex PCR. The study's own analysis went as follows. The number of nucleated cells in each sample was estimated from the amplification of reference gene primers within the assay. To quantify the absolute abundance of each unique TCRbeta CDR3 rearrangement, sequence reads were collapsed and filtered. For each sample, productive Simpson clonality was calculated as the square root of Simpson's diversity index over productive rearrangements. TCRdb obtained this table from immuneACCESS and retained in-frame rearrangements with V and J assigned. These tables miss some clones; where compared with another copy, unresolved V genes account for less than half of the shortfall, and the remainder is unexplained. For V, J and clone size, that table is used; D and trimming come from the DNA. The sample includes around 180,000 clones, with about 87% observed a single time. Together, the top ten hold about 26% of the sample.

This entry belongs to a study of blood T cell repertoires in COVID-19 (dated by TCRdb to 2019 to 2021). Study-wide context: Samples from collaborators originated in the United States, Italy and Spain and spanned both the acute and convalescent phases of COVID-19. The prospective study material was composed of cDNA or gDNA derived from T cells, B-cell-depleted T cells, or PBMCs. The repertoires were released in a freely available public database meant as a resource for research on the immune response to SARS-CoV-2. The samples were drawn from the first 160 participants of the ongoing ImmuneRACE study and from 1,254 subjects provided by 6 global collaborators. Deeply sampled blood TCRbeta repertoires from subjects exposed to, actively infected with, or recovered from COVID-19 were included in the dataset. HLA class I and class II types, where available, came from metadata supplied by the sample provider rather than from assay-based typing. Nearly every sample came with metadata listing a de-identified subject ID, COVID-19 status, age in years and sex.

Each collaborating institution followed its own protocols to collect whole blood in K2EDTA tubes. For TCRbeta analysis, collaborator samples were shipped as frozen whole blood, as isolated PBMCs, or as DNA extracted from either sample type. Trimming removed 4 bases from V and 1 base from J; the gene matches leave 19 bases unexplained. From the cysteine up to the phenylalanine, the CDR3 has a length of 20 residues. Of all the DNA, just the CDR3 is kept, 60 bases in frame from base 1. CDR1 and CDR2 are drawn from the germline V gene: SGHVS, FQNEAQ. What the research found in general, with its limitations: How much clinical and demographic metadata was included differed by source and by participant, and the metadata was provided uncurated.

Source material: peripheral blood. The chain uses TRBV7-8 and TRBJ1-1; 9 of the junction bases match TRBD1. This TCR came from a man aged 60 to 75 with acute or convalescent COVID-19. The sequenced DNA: TGTGCCAGCAGCTCGGACAGGGGAGTCTGGCGGGAAGGTCAGAACACTGAAGCTTTCTTT. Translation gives CASSSDRGVWREGQNTEAFF.